Described below is a single T cell receptor (beta chain) sequence and its context. What it recognizes is unknown. The donors (healthy individuals) were bone marrow donors. PCR was performed using 60 Vbeta and 13 Jbeta primers. Assay used: immunoSEQ multiplex PCR; TCRdb lists only in-frame clones, some missing. Of just over 150,000 clones detected, around 84% appear once; the ten largest clones hold roughly 6.5%. These data are taken from a study of cytomegalovirus exposure and HLA in healthy donors. Turning to the study itself: Drawn from HLA-typed donors, approximately 86 million unique TCRs were held in an early data release. Notes on the study in general: Owing to their indistinguishability, certain V segments, notably TRBV6-2 and TRBV6-3, were excluded. In a later analysis, specific HLA alleles were associated with 15,000 to 20,000 TCR beta sequences at a 0.05 false discovery rate.

Germline V gene data show CDR1 as SGHVS and CDR2 as FQNEAQ. J was trimmed by 7 bases and V by 5 bases; bases with no gene match: 4. The CDR3 has 13 residues. V gene TRBV7-8 combines with J gene TRBJ2-1; 8 bases agree with TRBD1. Source material: PBMCs. This receptor was obtained from a man aged 45-65 years in good health and CMV-seropositive. The CDR3 reads CASSARTGNEQFF. The CDR3 nucleotides read TGTGCCAGCAGCGCCCGGACAGGGAATGAGCAGTTCTTC.